These 3 T cell receptor beta chains were sequenced from one sample in a study of CD8+CD57+ T cells in acquired aplastic anemia. Individuals selected for sequencing had exhibited CD8+CD57+ cell expansion on flow cytometry. Genomic DNA, the template, was used for profiling of the TCR beta VDJ and CDR3. TCRdb re-derived calls from the reads in MiXCR, one entry per CDR3 protein. The repertoire has roughly 61,000 distinct CDR3 sequences, approximately 54% of them found once; the top ten carry roughly 15%. The sample comprised sorted CD4+, CD8+, or CD8+CD57+ T cells (not recorded which) from PBMCs. Receptors were obtained from a human donor with aplastic anemia.

This chain links TRBV24-1 with TRBJ2-7; 8 bases fit TRBD2. The ends lost 11 bases at V and 0 bases at J; junction bases unmatched: 8. CDR3 length: 14 residues. Germline V gene sequence: CDR1 KGHDR, CDR2 SFDVKD. CDR3 DNA: TGTGCCATCCGTAGCGGGGCTTTCTCCTACGAGCAGTACTTC. This gives the protein CAIRSGAFSYEQYF.

V usage is TRBV19 and J usage is TRBJ1-6; D not certain. Trimming took off 4 bases at V and 4 bases at J, with 11 bases between the two ends. CDR3 length: 15 amino acids. Germline-derived CDR1 and CDR2 are LNHDA and SQIVND (reference sequence). The CDR3 is CASSNVGSYNSPLHF. CDR3 coding DNA: TGTGCCAGTAGTAACGTGGGCTCTTATAATTCACCCCTCCACTTT. Supplemented by reference TRBV19 and TRBJ1-6, the full variable domain reads DGGITQSPKYLFRKEGQNVTLSCEQNLNHDAMYWYRQDPGQGLRLIYYSQIVNDFQKGDIAEGYSVSREKKESFPLTVTSAQKNPTAFYLCASSNVGSYNSPLHFGNGTRLTVT.

The rearrangement joins TRBV4-2 to TRBJ1-6, with D possibly being TRBD1 (5 bases). Trimming shortened V by 1 base and J by 5 bases, and 12 bases separated the two germline ends. This CDR3 has 16 residues. Germline V gene sequence: CDR1 LGHNA, CDR2 YNFKEQ. CDR3 residues: CASSQGPRDDNSPLHF. As DNA, the CDR3 is TGTGCCAGCAGCCAAGGGCCAAGGGACGATAATTCACCCCTCCACTTT.